This TCR beta chain was found in a study of CD8+ T cells in alopecia areata. cDNA reverse transcribed from extracted RNA served as the sequencing template. TCRdb's copy holds only in-frame clones and misses some; the assay was immunoSEQ multiplex PCR. The sample holds 200,000 or so clones, about three fifths seen once. Indicated treatment: oral pan-JAK inhibitor, 5-10 mg twice daily. Between the trimmed V and J ends, which lost 4 bases and 5 bases, there was a span of 16 bases. The length of the CDR3 is 14 residues. Germline V gives CDR1 SGDLS, CDR2 YYNGEE. This chain links TRBV9 with TRBJ2-7, with TRBD2 as a possible D gene (6 bases). Here the sequenced sample was CD4+ T cells sorted from blood, taken at week 24, from a patient treated with tofacitinib. This clonotype was sampled from a human donor with alopecia areata. This CDR3 reads CASSQGGFGHEQYF. CDR3 bases: TGTGCCAGCAGCCAGGGAGGTTTCGGCCACGAGCAGTACTTC.